This T cell receptor beta chain was found in a study of naive and memory T cell subsets. This clonotype was counted a few times. Its antigen is undetermined. General study points: Possibly reflecting memory cells re-expressing CD45RA, a few larger clonotypes occurred in naive repertoires, especially CD8.

An equimolar mix of two oligonucleotides served as the beta constant-region primer for TRBC1 and TRBC2. The ligated cDNA underwent four PCR rounds using SP2 and nested alpha and beta constant-region primers. TCRdb independently ran MiXCR on the UMI-ligation and nested PCR reads; one entry per CDR3 protein. The sample contains about 150,000 distinct CDR3 sequences, over 15% of which appear only once. CD4 T cells were positively selected, then CD8 T cells from the CD4-negative fraction. The material sequenced was naive CD4+ T cells from blood. The clonotype comes from a human donor in good health.

The CDR3 nucleotides are TGCGCCAGCAGCCTCTCTCGGACTAGCGGGGCGACCTACGAGCAGTACTTC. Translating gives CASSLSRTSGATYEQYF. The gene calls are TRBV4-3 and TRBJ2-7, with 12 bases matching TRBD2. CDR1 is LGHNA, CDR2 YSLEER, per germline. V shed 4 bases and J 2 bases; nucleotides not matched to a gene: 9. The CDR3 runs 17 residues.